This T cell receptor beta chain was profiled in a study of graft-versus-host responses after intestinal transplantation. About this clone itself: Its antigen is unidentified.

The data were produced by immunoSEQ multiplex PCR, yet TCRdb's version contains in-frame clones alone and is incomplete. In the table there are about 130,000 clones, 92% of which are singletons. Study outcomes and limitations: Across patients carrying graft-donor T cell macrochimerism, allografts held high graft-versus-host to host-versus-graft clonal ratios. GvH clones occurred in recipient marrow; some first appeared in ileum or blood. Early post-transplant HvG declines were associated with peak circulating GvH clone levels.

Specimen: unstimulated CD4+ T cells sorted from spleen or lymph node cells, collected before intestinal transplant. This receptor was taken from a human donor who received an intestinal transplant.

In DNA form, the CDR3 reads TGCGCCAGCAGCCCCCTGCGGGGCAATGAGCAGTTCTTC. This translates into CASSPLRGNEQFF. This chain joins TRBV5-1 and TRBJ2-1; the D gene is possibly TRBD2 (6 bases). The CDR3 sequence is 13 residues long. The germline V and J ends were trimmed by 4 bases and 6 bases, with 11 bases remaining between them. Germline assignment: CDR1 SGHRS and CDR2 YFSETQ.